This is a list of T cell receptor beta chains from one sample in a study of blood T cell repertoires in COVID-19. Some clones are missing from TCRdb's copy, which holds only in-frame ones; the method was immunoSEQ multiplex PCR. The data contain around 270,000 clones, 65% to 85% of them singletons. Sequenced input: peripheral blood. The receptors shown here come from a woman aged 40-49 years who had recovered from COVID-19. Both conserved end residues are part of each CDR3. The order of the fields is clone size, V gene, D gene, J gene, CDR3 protein, CDR3 DNA. The D gene is left open where the match is weak. Part of the rows lack a size; the others show once, few, many or a class for expanded clones.

>-|TRBV30|TRBD1|TRBJ1-2
CAHHPTGTGYGYTF
TGTGCCCACCACCCGACAGGGACGGGCTATGGCTACACCTTC
>-|TRBV2|-|TRBJ1-2
CASKVDAGPGYTF
TGTGCCAGCAAGGTCGACGCGGGACCTGGCTACACCTTC
>-|TRBV18|TRBD1|TRBJ2-6
CASTTGAPSSGANVLTF
TGTGCCAGCACGACAGGGGCCCCCAGCTCTGGGGCCAACGTCCTGACTTTC
>-|TRBV5-6|-|TRBJ2-1
CASSRIAGGIVNEQFF
TGTGCCAGCAGTCGAATTGCTGGGGGGATTGTCAATGAGCAGTTCTTC
>-|TRBV10-2|TRBD2|TRBJ2-1
CASGLATYNEQFF
TGCGCCAGTGGACTAGCTACATACAATGAGCAGTTCTTC
>-|TRBV28|TRBD1|TRBJ1-6
CASSTLGTGLNSPLHF
TGTGCCAGCAGTACCCTCGGGACAGGGTTGAATTCACCCCTCCACTTT
>-|TRBV2|TRBD1|TRBJ1-2
CASSPYRGDNYGYTF
TGTGCCAGCAGTCCCTACAGGGGAGATAACTATGGCTACACCTTC
>-|TRBV30|-|TRBJ1-1
CAWSIGANTEAFF
TGTGCCTGGAGTATAGGGGCGAACACTGAAGCTTTCTTT
>-|TRBV28|-|TRBJ1-6
CASSSGQTINSPLHF
TGTGCCAGCAGTTCAGGACAGACTATTAATTCACCCCTCCACTTT
>-|TRBV28|-|TRBJ2-7
CASSLVEGSSYEQYF
TGTGCCAGCAGTTTGGTGGAGGGCAGCTCCTACGAGCAGTACTTC
>many|TRBV19|-|TRBJ1-1
CASSIRQWGTEAFF
TGTGCCAGTAGTATCCGACAGTGGGGCACTGAAGCTTTCTTT
>-|TRBV10-3|TRBD1|TRBJ1-1
CAISGTGRVAEAFF
TGTGCCATCAGTGGGACAGGGAGAGTGGCTGAAGCTTTCTTT
>-|TRBV28|TRBD2|TRBJ2-1
CASSRMSLAGFNEQFF
TGTGCCAGCAGCCGTATGTCGCTAGCGGGTTTCAATGAGCAGTTCTTC
>-|TRBV27|TRBD1|TRBJ2-7
CASRDRGLGPYEQYF
TGTGCCAGCAGGGACAGGGGTTTGGGGCCCTACGAGCAGTACTTC
>few|TRBV29-1|-|TRBJ1-5
CSVAGPANQPQHF
TGCAGCGTTGCTGGCCCCGCCAATCAGCCCCAGCATTTT
>-|TRBV24-1|TRBD2|TRBJ2-5
CATSQPGLAGARETQYF
TGTGCCACCAGTCAACCGGGACTAGCGGGAGCAAGAGAGACCCAGTACTTC
>few|TRBV30|-|TRBJ1-1
CAWSVQENTEAFF
TGTGCCTGGAGTGTACAGGAGAACACTGAAGCTTTCTTT
>-|TRBV5-1|-|TRBJ1-4
CASSLAGGIYEKLFF
TGCGCCAGCAGCTTGGCCGGGGGGATCTATGAAAAACTGTTTTTT
>-|TRBV7-2|TRBD2|TRBJ2-1
CASSLGPGGLDEQFF
TGTGCCAGCAGCTTAGGCCCGGGGGGTCTCGATGAGCAGTTCTTC
>-|TRBV7-9|-|TRBJ1-3
CASSLQANSGNTIYF
TGTGCCAGCAGCTTACAGGCAAACTCTGGAAACACCATATATTTT
>-|TRBV5-1|TRBD1|TRBJ1-4
CASSWRVSDRGVEKLFF
TGCGCCAGCAGCTGGAGGGTTTCGGACAGGGGAGTTGAAAAACTGTTTTTT
>-|TRBV5-1|TRBD1|TRBJ2-6
CASSSNPGTGGYGANVLTF
TGCGCCAGCAGCTCGAATCCCGGGACAGGGGGATATGGGGCCAACGTCCTGACTTTC
>-|TRBV29-1|TRBD1|TRBJ2-7
CSVGAGTVSYEQYF
TGCAGCGTGGGCGCCGGGACAGTCTCCTACGAGCAGTACTTC
>-|TRBV28|-|TRBJ2-5
CASSPGGARETQYF
TGTGCCAGCAGCCCTGGTGGGGCGCGGGAGACCCAGTACTTC
>-|TRBV13|-|TRBJ1-1
CASSLVLRTENTEAFF
TGTGCCAGCAGCTTAGTGCTTCGGACAGAGAACACTGAAGCTTTCTTT
>-|TRBV2|TRBD1|TRBJ1-5
CASSSPSRGPNQPQHF
TGTGCCAGCAGCTCCCCGAGTAGGGGGCCGAATCAGCCCCAGCATTTT
>-|TRBV10-3|TRBD1|TRBJ1-2
CATRETGGVYGYTF
TGTGCCACCCGGGAGACAGGGGGAGTCTATGGCTACACCTTC
>-|TRBV7-9|TRBD1|TRBJ2-2
CASRRNPGQGWSGELFF
TGTGCCAGCAGACGCAATCCGGGACAGGGTTGGTCCGGGGAGCTGTTTTTT
>-|TRBV5-1|TRBD2|TRBJ2-1
CASSLAVGLAGKSSYNEQFF
TGCGCCAGCAGCTTGGCCGTGGGACTAGCGGGGAAGAGCTCCTACAATGAGCAGTTCTTC
>once|TRBV29-1|-|TRBJ1-2
CSVEALGTRTSEGYTF
TGCAGCGTTGAGGCATTGGGGACGCGGACTAGTGAAGGCTACACCTTC
>-|TRBV3-1/TRBV3-2|TRBD2|TRBJ2-5
CASSFRLAGAQSLETQYF
TGTGCCAGCAGCTTTCGACTAGCGGGGGCCCAAAGTTTAGAGACCCAGTACTTC
>-|TRBV7-6|TRBD2|TRBJ2-7
CASSSRRGGSYEQYF
TGTGCCAGCAGCTCACGACGGGGGGGATCCTACGAGCAGTACTTC
>few|TRBV10-2|-|TRBJ1-3
CASSYSDLLSGNTIYF
TGCGCCAGCAGTTACTCCGACTTGCTCTCTGGAAACACCATATATTTT
>-|TRBV3-1/TRBV3-2|-|TRBJ1-1
CASSQARGYTEAFF
TGTGCCAGCAGCCAAGCAAGAGGATACACTGAAGCTTTCTTT
>-|TRBV9|TRBD1|TRBJ1-1
CASSVVVGGQGNTEAFF
TGTGCCAGCAGCGTAGTAGTAGGTGGACAGGGGAACACTGAAGCTTTCTTT
>once|TRBV9|-|TRBJ1-4
CASSPRVTGEKLFF
TGTGCCAGCAGCCCTAGGGTTACAGGGGAAAAACTGTTTTTT
>-|TRBV5-1|TRBD2|TRBJ2-1
CASSSSGTSSHNEQFF
TGCGCCAGCAGCTCGTCCGGGACTAGTAGTCACAATGAGCAGTTCTTC
>-|TRBV19|-|TRBJ1-5
CASSTSQGSDQPQHF
TGTGCCAGTAGCACCTCACAGGGTTCGGATCAGCCCCAGCATTTT
>few|TRBV5-4|-|TRBJ1-1
CASSSGNRNTEAFF
TGTGCCAGCAGCTCAGGGAACAGGAACACTGAAGCTTTCTTT
>-|TRBV5-1|TRBD2|TRBJ2-3
CASSSGTSGTDTQYF
TGCGCCAGCAGCTCCGGGACTAGCGGCACAGATACGCAGTATTTT
>-|TRBV10-2|-|TRBJ2-7
CASSESILGEQYF
TGCGCCAGCAGTGAGTCGATCCTCGGGGAGCAGTACTTC
>once|TRBV3-1/TRBV3-2|TRBD1|TRBJ1-3
CASSQAPGGSGNTIYF
TGTGCCAGCAGCCAAGCTCCAGGGGGATCTGGAAACACCATATATTTT
>-|TRBV28|-|TRBJ1-1
CASSFEGVNTEAFF
TGTGCCAGCAGTTTTGAGGGGGTGAACACTGAAGCTTTCTTT
>-|TRBV28|TRBD1|TRBJ2-7
CASSSPGQGGEQYF
TGTGCCAGCAGTTCGCCCGGACAGGGAGGCGAGCAGTACTTC
>-|TRBV11-1|TRBD2|TRBJ2-5
CASSFGLAETQYF
TGTGCCAGCAGCTTCGGACTAGCTGAGACCCAGTACTTC